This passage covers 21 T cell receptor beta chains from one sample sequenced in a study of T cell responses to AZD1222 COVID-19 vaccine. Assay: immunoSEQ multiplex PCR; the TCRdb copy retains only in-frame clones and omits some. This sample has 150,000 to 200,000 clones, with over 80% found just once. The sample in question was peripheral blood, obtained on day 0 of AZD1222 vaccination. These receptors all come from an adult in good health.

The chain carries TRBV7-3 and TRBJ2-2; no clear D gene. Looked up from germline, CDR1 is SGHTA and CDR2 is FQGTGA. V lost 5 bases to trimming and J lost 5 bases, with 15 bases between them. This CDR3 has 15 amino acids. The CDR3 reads CASSPPPSTTGELFF. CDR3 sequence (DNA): TGTGCCAGCAGCCCCCCGCCGAGTACTACCGGGGAGCTGTTTTTT.

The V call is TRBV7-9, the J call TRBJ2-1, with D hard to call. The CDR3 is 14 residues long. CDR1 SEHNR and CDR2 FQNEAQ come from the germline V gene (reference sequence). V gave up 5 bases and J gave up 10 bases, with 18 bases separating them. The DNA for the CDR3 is TGTGCCAGCAGCCCCCGGGCCCCAGAGAACGAGCAGTTCTTC. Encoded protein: CASSPRAPENEQFF.

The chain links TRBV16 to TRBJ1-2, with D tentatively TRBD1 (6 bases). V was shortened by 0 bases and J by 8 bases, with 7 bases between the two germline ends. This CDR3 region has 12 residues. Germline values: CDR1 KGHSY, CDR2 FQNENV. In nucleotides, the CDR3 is TGTGCCAGCAGCCAATCGGACAGCGGCTACACCTTC. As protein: CASSQSDSGYTF.

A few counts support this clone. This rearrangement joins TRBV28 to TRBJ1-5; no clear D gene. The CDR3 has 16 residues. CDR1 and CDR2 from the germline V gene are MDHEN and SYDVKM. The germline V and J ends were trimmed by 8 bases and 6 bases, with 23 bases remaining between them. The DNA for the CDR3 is TGTGCCAGCGGAAGTACCCCGCCAGGCAGTGGTCAGCCCCAGCATTTT. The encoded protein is CASGSTPPGSGQPQHF.

As DNA, the CDR3 is TGTGCCAGCAGCGTTTACGGCAGAGGATCCTACAATGAGCAGTTCTTC. Its translation: CASSVYGRGSYNEQFF. This chain uses TRBV13 with TRBJ2-1; D remains unclear. The germline gives CDR1 PRHDT, CDR2 FYEKMQ (reference sequence). The germline V and J ends were trimmed by 5 bases and 1 base, with 15 bases remaining between them. The CDR3 spans 16 residues. Combining the CDR3 with reference TRBV13 and TRBJ2-1 gives the whole variable domain AAGVIQSPRHLIKEKRETATLKCYPIPRHDTVYWYQQGPGQDPQFLISFYEKMQSDKGSIPDRFSAQQFSDYHSELNMSSLELGDSALYFCASSVYGRGSYNEQFFGPGTRLTVL.

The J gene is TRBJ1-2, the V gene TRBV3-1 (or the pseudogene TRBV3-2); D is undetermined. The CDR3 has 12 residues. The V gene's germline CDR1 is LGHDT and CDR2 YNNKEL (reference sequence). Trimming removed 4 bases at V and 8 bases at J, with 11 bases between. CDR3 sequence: CASSLRAGGYTF. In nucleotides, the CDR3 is TGTGCCAGCAGCCTAAGGGCGGGAGGCTACACCTTC.

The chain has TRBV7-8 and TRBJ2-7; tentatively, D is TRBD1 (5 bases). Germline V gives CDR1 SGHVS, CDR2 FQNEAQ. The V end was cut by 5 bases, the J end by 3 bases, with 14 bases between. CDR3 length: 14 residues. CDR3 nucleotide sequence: TGTGCCAGCAGCCCGGCTCAGGGCAGCTACGAGCAGTACTTC. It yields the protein CASSPAQGSYEQYF.

This CDR3 reads CASTNNQPQHF. Here the CDR3 DNA reads TGTGCCAGCACCAACAATCAGCCCCAGCATTTT. The rearrangement links TRBV28 to TRBJ1-5; D is ambiguous. Germline CDR1 is MDHEN and CDR2 is SYDVKM. The CDR3 length is 11 residues. Trimming stripped 7 bases from V and 3 bases from J, with 4 bases between. Filled out from reference TRBV28 and TRBJ1-5, the complete variable domain reads DVKVTQSSRYLVKRTGEKVFLECVQDMDHENMFWYRQDPGLGLRLIYFSYDVKMKEKGDIPEGYSVSREKKERFSLILESASTNQTSMYLCASTNNQPQHFGDGTRLSIL.

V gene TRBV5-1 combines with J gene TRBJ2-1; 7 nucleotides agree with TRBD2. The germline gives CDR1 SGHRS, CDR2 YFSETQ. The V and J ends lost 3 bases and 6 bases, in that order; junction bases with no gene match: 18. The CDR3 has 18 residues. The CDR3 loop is CASSWIPGGTSFGNEQFF. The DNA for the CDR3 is TGCGCCAGCAGCTGGATCCCCGGGGGGACGTCATTCGGCAATGAGCAGTTCTTC.

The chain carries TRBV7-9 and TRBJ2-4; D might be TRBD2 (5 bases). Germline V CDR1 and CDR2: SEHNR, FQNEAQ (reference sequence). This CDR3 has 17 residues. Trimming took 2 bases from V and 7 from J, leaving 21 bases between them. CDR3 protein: CASSLNPIPGMRNIQYF. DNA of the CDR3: TGTGCCAGCAGCTTAAACCCTATCCCGGGAATGCGGAACATTCAGTACTTC. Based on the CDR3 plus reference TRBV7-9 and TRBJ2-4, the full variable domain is DTGVSQNPRHKITKRGQNVTFRCDPISEHNRLYWYRQTLGQGPEFLTYFQNEAQLEKSRLLSDRFSAERPKGSFSTLEIQRTEQGDSAMYLCASSLNPIPGMRNIQYFGAGTRLSVL.

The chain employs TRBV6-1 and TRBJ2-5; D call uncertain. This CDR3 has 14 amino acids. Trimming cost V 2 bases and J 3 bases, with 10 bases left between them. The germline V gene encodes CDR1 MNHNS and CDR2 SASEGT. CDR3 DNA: TGTGCCAGCAGTGAATTGTATTCGGAAGAGACCCAGTACTTC. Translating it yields CASSELYSEETQYF.

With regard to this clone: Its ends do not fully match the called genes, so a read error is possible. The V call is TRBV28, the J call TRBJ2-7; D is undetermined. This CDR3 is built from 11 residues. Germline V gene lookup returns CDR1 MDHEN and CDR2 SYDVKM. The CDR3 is CATKSAPESNF. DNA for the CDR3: TGTGCCACCAAGAGTGCCCCTGAGAGCAACTTC.

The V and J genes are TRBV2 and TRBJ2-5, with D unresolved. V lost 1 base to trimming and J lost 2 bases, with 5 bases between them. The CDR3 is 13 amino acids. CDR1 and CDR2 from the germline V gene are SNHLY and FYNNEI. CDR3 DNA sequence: TGTGCCAGCAGTGAAGTGGAACAAGAGACCCAGTACTTC. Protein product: CASSEVEQETQYF.

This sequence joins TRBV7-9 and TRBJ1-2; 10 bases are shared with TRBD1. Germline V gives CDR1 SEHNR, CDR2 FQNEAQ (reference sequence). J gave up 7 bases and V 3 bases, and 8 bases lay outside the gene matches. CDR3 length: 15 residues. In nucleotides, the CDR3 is TGTGCCAGCAGCTTCCCCCCGGGACAGGGGTTTGGCTACACCTTC. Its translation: CASSFPPGQGFGYTF.

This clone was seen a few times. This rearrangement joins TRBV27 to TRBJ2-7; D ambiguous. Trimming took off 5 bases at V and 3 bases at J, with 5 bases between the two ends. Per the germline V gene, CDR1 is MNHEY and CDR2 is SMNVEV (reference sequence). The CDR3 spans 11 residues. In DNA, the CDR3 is TGTGCCAGCAGTAAAGGCTACGAGCAGTACTTC. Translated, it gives CASSKGYEQYF.

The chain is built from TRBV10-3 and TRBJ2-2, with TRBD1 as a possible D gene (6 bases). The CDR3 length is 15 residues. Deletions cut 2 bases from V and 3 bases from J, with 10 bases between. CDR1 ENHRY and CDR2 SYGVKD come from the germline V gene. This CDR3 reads CAISEVKGDTGELFF. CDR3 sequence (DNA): TGTGCCATCAGTGAGGTCAAGGGGGACACCGGGGAGCTGTTTTTT.

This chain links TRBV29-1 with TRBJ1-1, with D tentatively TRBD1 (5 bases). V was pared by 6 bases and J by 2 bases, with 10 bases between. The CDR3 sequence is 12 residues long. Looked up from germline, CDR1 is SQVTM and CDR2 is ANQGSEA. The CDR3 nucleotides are TGCAGCGTGTTACAGGATAACACTGAAGCTTTCTTT. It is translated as CSVLQDNTEAFF.

The DNA for the CDR3 is TGTGCCAGCAATACCCGGGGAGGCAGGGGGGGGAATGGCTACACCTTC. Translation: CASNTRGGRGGNGYTF. The chain carries TRBV27 and TRBJ1-2; 7 bases are shared with TRBD1. V dropped 7 bases and J dropped 6; count of bases not matched to a gene: 17. The CDR3 loop spans 16 amino acids. Germline V CDR1 and CDR2: MNHEY, SMNVEV (reference sequence).

CDR3 sequence: CASSLQDRPPNYGYTF. The CDR3 nucleotides are TGTGCCAGCAGCCTCCAGGACAGACCCCCTAACTATGGCTACACCTTC. The V call is TRBV5-4, the J call TRBJ1-2; D might be TRBD1 (6 bases). The germline V gene encodes CDR1 SGHNT and CDR2 YYREEE (reference sequence). V shed 4 bases and J shed 0 bases, with 16 bases lying between them. CDR3 length: 16 amino acids.

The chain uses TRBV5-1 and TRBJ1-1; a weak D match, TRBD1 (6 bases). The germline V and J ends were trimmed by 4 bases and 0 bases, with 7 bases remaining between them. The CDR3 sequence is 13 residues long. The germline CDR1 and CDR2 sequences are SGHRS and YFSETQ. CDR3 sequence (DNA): TGCGCCAGCAGCACAGGGATGAACACTGAAGCTTTCTTT. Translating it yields CASSTGMNTEAFF.

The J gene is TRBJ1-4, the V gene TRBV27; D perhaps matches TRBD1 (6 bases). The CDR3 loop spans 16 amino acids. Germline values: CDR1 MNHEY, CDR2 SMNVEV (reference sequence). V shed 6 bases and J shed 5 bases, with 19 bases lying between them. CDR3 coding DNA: TGTGCCAGCAGGGACTCCGGGACACTTGCCAATGAAAAACTGTTTTTT. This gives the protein CASRDSGTLANEKLFF.